This T cell receptor (beta chain) was captured in a study of cytomegalovirus exposure and HLA in healthy donors. CDR1 is MDHEN, CDR2 SYDVKM, per germline. Germline trimming cut 6 bases from V and 0 bases from J; bases unmatched to any gene: 5. This CDR3 is 16 amino acids long. PCR employed 60 Vbeta and 13 Jbeta primers. The table came from immunoSEQ multiplex PCR; TCRdb's copy has only in-frame clones and leaves some out. The sample lists 180,000 or so clones; less than 80% were seen once. What was sequenced was PBMCs. This sequence joins TRBV28 and TRBJ1-6; 7 bases fit TRBD1. The source is a man aged 35 to 55 in good health and CMV-seronegative. Here the CDR3 DNA reads TGTGCCAGCAGCCGACAGGGAAGCTCCTATAATTCACCCCTCCACTTT. This sequence encodes CASSRQGSSYNSPLHF.